Following are 26 T cell receptor beta chains from one sample sequenced in a study of graft-versus-host responses after intestinal transplantation (dated by TCRdb to about 2021). Sample time point, as interpreted from the label and publication: cells obtained before transplantation from donor or recipient. The library was made by the immunoSEQ multiplex PCR assay. In TCRdb, the immuneACCESS table is reduced to in-frame sequences with V and J assigned. These tables do not hold every clone; where another copy was compared, an unresolved V gene accounts for under half, and the others remain unexplained. The sample profile shows around 97,000 clones; about nine tenths of them were found once. The ten top clones hold about 0.18% of the sample. Their target antigens are unknown. The source material was unstimulated CD4+ T cells sorted from spleen or lymph node cells, sampled before transplant. The origin of the receptors is a human donor who was the organ donor for an intestinal transplant.

The chain carries TRBV28 and TRBJ2-3, with D possibly being TRBD2 (5 bases). CDR3 length: 16 residues. V was pared by 3 bases and J by 0 bases, with 13 bases between. Germline assignment: CDR1 MDHEN and CDR2 SYDVKM. The CDR3 loop reads CASSFGSASSTDTQYF. CDR3 DNA sequence: TGTGCCAGCAGTTTTGGGAGTGCATCTAGCACAGATACGCAGTATTTT.

CDR3 DNA sequence: TGTGCCAGCAGAGACAGTCAATTCTCTGGAAACACCATATATTTT. It yields the protein CASRDSQFSGNTIYF. The chain links TRBV7-2 to TRBJ1-3; possibly TRBD1 for D (5 bases). Germline-derived CDR1 and CDR2 are SGHTA and FQGNSA. CDR3 size: 15 residues. V was trimmed by 6 bases and J by 0 bases, leaving 12 bases between them.

The rearrangement links TRBV19 to TRBJ2-1; maybe TRBD1 (6 bases). V was clipped by 6 bases and J by 2 bases, with 14 bases between them. Germline values: CDR1 LNHDA, CDR2 SQIVND (reference sequence). CDR3 length equals 15 residues. The chain's CDR3 is CASSTGMGPYNEQFF. CDR3 nucleotide sequence: TGTGCCAGTAGCACAGGGATGGGGCCCTACAATGAGCAGTTCTTC.

This rearrangement joins TRBV25-1 to TRBJ2-3; tentative D call: TRBD2 (5 bases). The CDR3 has 17 amino acids. Trimming removed 1 base from V and 0 bases from J, with 14 bases in between. CDR1 is MGHDK and CDR2 is SYGVNS in the germline V gene. Here the CDR3 DNA reads TGTGCCAGCAGTGAATCTCGGAGGTTGTGGAGCACAGATACGCAGTATTTT. This sequence encodes CASSESRRLWSTDTQYF.

The gene calls are TRBV19 and TRBJ1-2; D remains ambiguous. CDR3 length: 14 amino acids. With 3 bases removed from V and 1 base from J, the gap between germline ends came to 9 bases. CDR1 is LNHDA, CDR2 SQIVND, per germline (reference sequence). The CDR3 DNA is TGTGCCAGTAGTATCCGGGTGGGTAACTATGGCTACACCTTC. Its protein is CASSIRVGNYGYTF.

This sequence joins TRBV15 and TRBJ1-3, with TRBD1 identical over 10 bases. V lost 1 base and J lost 0; bases outside the gene matches: 0. The CDR3 covers 16 residues. CDR1 LNHNV and CDR2 YYDKDF come from the germline V gene (reference sequence). CDR3 in DNA: TGTGCCACCAGCAGAGGGGACAGGGGCTCTGGAAACACCATATATTTT. It translates to CATSRGDRGSGNTIYF.

This clone appeared once. V and J are TRBV5-1 and TRBJ2-7, with 8 bases that match TRBD1. Losses at the gene ends were 4 bases for V and 4 bases for J; bases not matched to a gene: 4. The V gene's germline CDR1 is SGHRS and CDR2 YFSETQ. The CDR3 runs 13 residues. CDR3 loop: CASSVDRGYEQYF. The CDR3 region has the DNA TGCGCCAGCAGCGTCGACAGGGGTTACGAGCAGTACTTC.

This chain connects TRBV15 to TRBJ2-1, with a weak D call TRBD2 (7 bases). The V and J ends lost 4 bases and 5 bases respectively, with 18 bases between them. Germline V gene sequence: CDR1 LNHNV, CDR2 YYDKDF (reference sequence). CDR3 length: 16 amino acids. The CDR3 sequence: CATSTPGEGVHNEQFF. CDR3 DNA sequence: TGTGCCACCAGCACCCCCGGGGAGGGGGTCCACAATGAGCAGTTCTTC.

The rearrangement links TRBV28 to TRBJ2-5; 8 bases are shared with TRBD1. CDR3 length: 13 residues. Trimming took 3 bases from V and 5 from J; bases not matched to a gene: 2. Per the germline V gene, CDR1 is MDHEN and CDR2 is SYDVKM. The CDR3 region is CASSFRGRETQYF. DNA for the CDR3: TGTGCCAGCAGTTTCAGGGGGCGGGAGACCCAGTACTTC. The entire variable domain, with the rest obtained from reference TRBV28 and TRBJ2-5, is as follows: DVKVTQSSRYLVKRTGEKVFLECVQDMDHENMFWYRQDPGLGLRLIYFSYDVKMKEKGDIPEGYSVSREKKERFSLILESASTNQTSMYLCASSFRGRETQYFGPGTRLLVL.

In this sample, this clone turned up a few times. J is TRBJ1-6 and V is TRBV28; D not certain. CDR1 is MDHEN, CDR2 SYDVKM, per germline. This CDR3 has 14 amino acids. V gave up 6 bases and J gave up 8 bases, with 14 bases separating them. The CDR3 is CASSNPGVDSPLHF. In DNA, the CDR3 is TGTGCCAGCAGCAACCCCGGAGTGGATTCACCCCTCCACTTT.

V is TRBV7-3 and J is TRBJ2-2; 7 bases are a match to TRBD1. There are 15 residues in the CDR3. CDR1 and CDR2 (germline): SGHTA, FQGTGA. V dropped 4 bases and J dropped 0; count of bases not matched to a gene: 2. CDR3 coding DNA: TGTGCCAGCAGCTCCGGGACAGCGAACACCGGGGAGCTGTTTTTT. Its translation is CASSSGTANTGELFF. Combining the CDR3 with reference TRBV7-3 and TRBJ2-2 gives the whole variable domain GAGVSQTPSNKVTEKGKYVELRCDPISGHTALYWYRQSLGQGPEFLIYFQGTGAADDSGLPNDRFFAVRPEGSVSTLKIQRTERGDSAVYLCASSSGTANTGELFFGEGSRLTVL.

V and J are TRBV4-1 and TRBJ2-3; D perhaps matches TRBD2 (6 bases). The germline CDR1 and CDR2 sequences are MGHRA and YSYEKL. V was clipped by 6 bases and J by 1 base, with 14 bases between them. This CDR3 has 15 amino acids. This CDR3 reads CASRPRGGGTDTQYF. As DNA, the CDR3 is TGCGCCAGCAGACCGAGGGGCGGGGGCACAGATACGCAGTATTTT.

The rearrangement uses TRBV6-6 and TRBJ1-2; D call uncertain. Trimming took off 8 bases at V and 2 bases at J, with 15 bases between the two ends. Germline CDR1 MNHNY, CDR2 SVGAGI (reference sequence). This CDR3 contains 14 residues. The CDR3 here is CASHRHDTNYGYTF. The CDR3 DNA sequence: TGTGCCAGCCACAGACACGACACAAACTATGGCTACACCTTC.

The V call is TRBV27, the J call TRBJ2-1, with 10 bases that match TRBD2. CDR1 and CDR2 from the germline V gene are MNHEY and SMNVEV (reference sequence). The V segment lost 6 bases and the J segment 4 bases; nucleotides outside the gene matches: 9. The CDR3 is 16 residues long. Here the CDR3 DNA reads TGTGCCAGCAGCCTACGTAGCGGGGGGACTTACAATGAGCAGTTCTTC. This gives the protein CASSLRSGGTYNEQFF.

The V gene is TRBV7-2, the J gene TRBJ1-6; 9 bases map to TRBD1. The CDR3 consists of 13 residues. Trimming removed 5 bases from V and 10 bases from J; junction bases left unmatched: 3. Germline V gives CDR1 SGHTA, CDR2 FQGNSA. The CDR3 loop is CASSRDRASPLHF. In DNA form, the CDR3 reads TGTGCCAGCAGCCGGGACAGGGCATCACCCCTCCACTTT.

CDR3 residues: CASSSGLADTGSYNEQFF. For the CDR3, the DNA is TGCGCCAGCAGCTCAGGACTAGCCGACACGGGCTCCTACAATGAGCAGTTCTTC. The chain uses TRBV5-1 and TRBJ2-1; TRBD2 agrees at 8 bases. CDR1 is SGHRS and CDR2 is YFSETQ in the germline V gene. This CDR3 has 18 amino acids. V lost 3 bases to trimming and J lost 0 bases; unmatched junction nucleotides: 11.

The J gene is TRBJ1-2, the V gene TRBV5-4; possible D gene TRBD1, 6 bases. V lost 5 bases and J lost 2, with 19 bases in between. Germline V lookup: CDR1 SGHNT, CDR2 YYREEE (reference sequence). CDR3 size: 16 residues. CDR3 loop: CASRRPRARGNYGYTF. In DNA, the CDR3 is TGTGCCAGCAGACGTCCGAGGGCGAGGGGGAACTATGGCTACACCTTC. Drawing the rest from reference TRBV5-4 and TRBJ1-2, the complete variable domain is ETGVTQSPTHLIKTRGQQVTLRCSSQSGHNTVSWYQQALGQGPQFIFQYYREEENGRGNFPPRFSGLQFPNYSSELNVNALELDDSALYLCASRRPRARGNYGYTFGSGTRLTVV.

A word on this clone: The same CDR3 can be traced to other DNA sequences in this sample. Here the CDR3 reads CASSLGQNTGELFF. The CDR3 bases are TGCGCCAGCAGCCTGGGACAAAACACCGGGGAGCTGTTTTTT. This chain joins TRBV5-1 and TRBJ2-2; possibly TRBD1 for D (6 bases). The CDR3 runs to 14 residues. Germline lookup yields CDR1 SGHRS and CDR2 YFSETQ. Trimming took 4 bases from V and 2 from J, leaving 9 bases between them.

V is TRBV7-9 and J is TRBJ2-3; weak D call: TRBD2 (6 bases). There are 15 residues in the CDR3. The ends were cut back, 4 bases at V and 0 bases at J, with 11 bases in the middle. Per germline, CDR1 SEHNR and CDR2 FQNEAQ (reference sequence). The DNA of the CDR3 is TGTGCCAGCAGCTCTTTAGCGGTTAGCACAGATACGCAGTATTTT. Its protein is CASSSLAVSTDTQYF.

This chain links TRBV7-2 with TRBJ2-1; a weak D match, TRBD1 (6 bases). The CDR3 consists of 15 residues. V was trimmed by 1 base and J by 2 bases, leaving 9 bases between them. The germline V gene encodes CDR1 SGHTA and CDR2 FQGNSA. The CDR3 DNA follows: TGTGCCAGCAGCTTAGGGGGGCCAGCCTACAATGAGCAGTTCTTC. Protein: CASSLGGPAYNEQFF.

V and J are TRBV29-1 and TRBJ1-2, with 8 bases identical to TRBD1. Germline V CDR1 and CDR2: SQVTM, ANQGSEA. The CDR3 extends over 13 amino acids. The V gene end was trimmed by 8 bases and the J gene end by 4 bases; junction bases not matched to a gene: 9. CDR3 nucleotides: TGCAGCACTGGACAGGGTGGTTCCTATGGCTACACCTTC. Translated: CSTGQGGSYGYTF.

The chain recombines TRBV11-2 with TRBJ1-2; 10 bases align to TRBD1. V dropped 0 bases and J dropped 7; count of bases not matched to a gene: 8. CDR1 and CDR2 (germline): SGHAT, FQNNGV. The CDR3 covers 16 residues. The CDR3 loop reads CASSLDGRDRGAGYTF. In nucleotides, the CDR3 is TGTGCCAGCAGCTTAGATGGCCGGGACAGGGGAGCTGGCTACACCTTC.

The chain recombines TRBV14 with TRBJ1-3; D is unclear. Trimming stripped 1 base from V and 4 bases from J, with 2 bases between. This CDR3 has 12 amino acids. The germline V gene encodes CDR1 SGHDN and CDR2 FVKESK. The DNA of the CDR3 is TGTGCCAGCAGCCAAGCGGGAAACACCATATATTTT. Amino acids: CASSQAGNTIYF.

CDR3: CASSLEGGLHEQYF. In DNA form, the CDR3 reads TGTGCCAGCAGCCTCGAAGGGGGTCTCCACGAGCAGTACTTC. V usage is TRBV6-1 and J usage is TRBJ2-7; D possibly corresponds to TRBD1 (6 bases). The V end was cut by 6 bases, the J end by 5 bases, with 17 bases between. Germline CDR1 is MNHNS and CDR2 is SASEGT. The CDR3 is made up of 14 amino acids.

V and J are TRBV30 and TRBJ1-5; perhaps TRBD1 as D (5 bases). Per the germline V gene, CDR1 is GTSNPN and CDR2 is SVGIG (reference sequence). This CDR3 is built from 13 residues. Trimming cost V 5 bases and J 7 bases, with 15 bases left between them. DNA of the CDR3: TGTGCCTGGGGCACAGGTGATGGGCAGCCCCAGCATTTT. This sequence encodes CAWGTGDGQPQHF.

J is TRBJ1-2 and V is TRBV7-2; 8 bases line up with TRBD1. Germline CDR1 reads SGHTA; CDR2 reads FQGNSA. CDR3 length: 17 residues. The V segment lost 4 bases and the J segment 8 bases; nucleotides outside the gene matches: 18. CDR3 region: CASSYRTGRKNYAGYTF. CDR3 in DNA: TGTGCCAGCAGCTACCGGACAGGGAGAAAAAACTACGCGGGCTACACCTTC.